This T cell receptor (beta chain) came from a study of shared clonotypes between healthy human individuals (dated by TCRdb to 2020 to 2021). Notes on the research overall: The cohort included three men and two women between 18 and 49 years of age. Per donor, three plates each were used for CD4 naive and CD4 memory, two for CD8 naive, and one for CD8 memory. To estimate repertoire size and how much clonotype sharing occurs between individuals, the study deeply sequenced the blood TCR repertoires of 4 to 6 healthy adults. To increase sequencing depth and limit assay-specific biases, TCR repertoire library preparation and sequencing were carried out by different laboratories using diverse techniques. Each donor's leukapheresis produced roughly between roughly 0.94 and 9.5 billion PBMCs.

Concerning this clone itself: Its antigen is currently not known. No base quality information exists; no much larger clone differs at one position. This CDR3 is also generated by other DNA sequences in the sample.

TCR CDR3 regions were amplified from genomic DNA by multiplex PCR using the deep immunoSEQ assay. Extracted genomic DNA from each cell subset was distributed evenly across all wells of several immunoSEQ 96-well plates, and each plate was treated as a replicate. For sorted subsets, each replicate PCR was loaded with about 200 ng genomic DNA, equivalent to about 30,000 T cell genomes. The purified libraries were quantified using a Qubit 3.0 fluorometer, sized with a Bioanalyzer 2100, and then quantified again using the KAPA Library Quantification kit. Every immunoSEQ 96-well plate was sequenced on a dedicated single-read 150-cycle Illumina NextSeq 550 flow cell. In the source study's methods: Because only junctional sequences without quality scores were contained in the immunoSEQ output, filtering matching that applied to full-length reads could not be performed. To assign V/J genes and CDR3, sequences were annotated using PyIR, a Python wrapper for IgBLAST v1.9, with IMGT germline references. Reads with weak V/J assignments (E-value above 1e-6), missing CDR3, stop codons, out-of-frame junctions, or ambiguous translated residues were removed. V3J clonotypes were defined by identical inferred V gene, J gene, and CDR3 amino acid sequence. Percentage overlap between repertoires was computed as shared unique clonotypes divided by the size of the smaller repertoire. Three approaches were used to assess repertoire richness: RTK rarefaction, the Chao1 estimator, and Recon v2.1 estimates of unobserved clonotypes. Generation probabilities were computed with OLGA for all TCRbeta clonotypes obtained by the gDNA method from a handful of donors. TCRdb obtained this table from immuneACCESS and retained in-frame rearrangements with V and J assigned. These tables miss some clones; where compared with another copy, unresolved V genes account for less than half of the shortfall, and the remainder is unexplained. V, J and clone size reflect that table, while D and trimming were determined from the DNA. Across this sample there are under 850,000 clones, with 72% seen only once. The ten largest clones add up to around 1.7% of the sample.

The donors were healthy, HIV-negative adults who had no recently reported acute infections or vaccinations. Only Caucasian adults living in Nashville, Tennessee, USA were represented among the donors. CD4+ T cells were enriched by magnetic negative selection, after which naive cells were positively selected on CD45RA and the negative fraction was taken as the memory subset. Blood was obtained by leukapheresis, after which PBMCs were separated by Ficoll-Histopaque density gradient centrifugation and cryopreserved in liquid nitrogen vapor phase. Analytical flow cytometry was used to check the purity and quantity of each magnetically sorted T cell population. Genomic DNA was isolated from every sorted fraction and measured by UV absorbance on a Nanodrop 2000c. At the junction V is shortened by 5 bases and J by 4 bases; bases outside the gene matches: 6. Including cysteine and phenylalanine, the CDR3 has 15 amino acids. This entry keeps only the CDR3 DNA: 45 bases, framed from base 1. From the germline V gene, CDR1 is SGHTA and CDR2 is FQGNSA.

What the authors observed across the whole study: Larger estimated clonotype richness was generally found for naive subsets than for memory subsets. When a few donors were compared, the shared fraction of clonotypes was about 5% for naive CD4, approximately 3.3% for naive CD8, 2.3% for memory CD4, and roughly 0.4% for memory CD8. The small number of donors limited the genetic and exposure-history diversity represented. Only blood was sampled, and tissue TCR repertoires likely differ from those in blood. Rarefaction of sorted-subset datasets indicated incomplete sequencing despite the large sequencing depth. Higher generation probabilities were observed for clonotypes shared by all four sorted-subset donors than for non-shared clonotypes. Pairwise subsampling indicated that sequencing depth was expected to affect the degree of clonotype sharing among donors.

Rearrangement joined TRBV7-2 to TRBJ2-1, and TRBD2 matches 9 of the central bases. Sequencing used memory CD4+ T cells sorted from blood. The cell subset or site label of this sample denotes: CD45RA-negative fraction. The TCR sequence derives from a woman in her 30s in good health. The CDR3 loop reads CASSLRLAAYNEQFF. The nucleotide sequence reads as follows: TGTGCCAGCAGCCTAAGACTAGCGGCATACAATGAGCAGTTCTTC.